One and the same sample provided the 3 T cell receptor beta chains below, sequenced in a study of beta chain features in type 1 diabetes. Of the isolated RNA, all was reverse transcribed, and so the sequenced material was expressed TCRB transcripts. Profiled with immunoSEQ multiplex PCR; TCRdb holds only in-frame clones, not every one. The table shows 95,000 to 150,000 clones, with less than 20% occurring only once. Study results and limitations: All four CD4+ subsets of Type 1 diabetes patients contained TCRB CDR3s that were moderately but significantly shorter.

The antigens these receptors bind are not known. Sequencing was carried out using central memory CD4+ T cells from blood. These receptors were taken from a young man with type 1 diabetes.

This rearrangement joins TRBV27 to TRBJ2-7; D uncertain. With 5 bases removed from V and 1 base from J, the gap between germline ends came to 9 bases. Germline loops: CDR1 MNHEY, CDR2 SMNVEV (reference sequence). The CDR3 consists of 13 residues. In DNA form, the CDR3 reads TGTGCCAGCAGTAAAGGGTTTTCCTACGAGCAGTACTTC. Translation: CASSKGFSYEQYF.

A note on this clone: With a far larger clone one base away, a read error is the likely cause. The chain recombines TRBV30 with TRBJ2-2; no clear D. The CDR3 length is 15 residues. CDR1 is GTSNPN, CDR2 SVGIG, per germline (reference sequence). V lost 3 bases to trimming and J lost 5 bases, with 16 bases between them. The CDR3 is CAWRVRYKATGELFF. The CDR3 bases are TGTGCCTGGAGGGTACGGTACAAAGCAACCGGGGAGCTGTTTTTT.

This clone was recorded a few times. The chain is built from TRBV5-1 and TRBJ1-4; D is perhaps TRBD1 (6 bases). There are 15 residues in the CDR3. Looked up from germline, CDR1 is SGHRS and CDR2 is YFSETQ. Deletions cut 1 base from V and 8 bases from J, with 15 bases between. The CDR3 nucleotides read TGCGCCAGCAGCTTGATGGGGGGCACAGAGGAAAAACTGTTTTTT. It codes for CASSLMGGTEEKLFF.